Below are 23 T cell receptor beta chains sequenced from a single sample in a study of shared clonotypes between healthy human individuals. Clones were sequenced by immunoSEQ multiplex PCR, and TCRdb holds only the in-frame ones, with some missing. The sample has around 340,000 clones, around 79% seen once. The sample taken for sequencing was memory CD4+ T cells sorted from blood. Noted subset: CD45RA-negative fraction. Receptors were obtained from a man aged 25 to 45 in good health.

V usage is TRBV27 and J usage is TRBJ2-5; TRBD1 matches 9 bases. CDR3 length: 16 amino acids. Per germline, CDR1 MNHEY and CDR2 SMNVEV (reference sequence). V gave up 5 bases and J gave up 6 bases; unmatched junction bases: 13. In DNA, the CDR3 is TGTGCCAGCAGTCCGACCCGGGACAGGGATAAGAAGACCCAGTACTTC. It encodes CASSPTRDRDKKTQYF.

As for this clone: Different DNA sequences within this sample yield the same CDR3. The rearrangement links TRBV2 to TRBJ2-5; D perhaps matches TRBD1 (5 bases). CDR1 is SNHLY, CDR2 FYNNEI, per germline. The CDR3 is 14 residues long. V was pared by 3 bases and J by 2 bases, with 10 bases between. CDR3 in DNA: TGTGCCAGCAGTGAGCTGACAGCTCAAGAGACCCAGTACTTC. It yields the protein CASSELTAQETQYF.

The genes are TRBV6-5 and TRBJ1-3; no reliable D call. This CDR3 contains 15 residues. Germline V gene lookup returns CDR1 MNHEY and CDR2 SVGAGI. Trimming removed 6 bases at V and 4 bases at J, with 16 bases between. The CDR3 coding sequence is TGTGCCAGCAGCTCGACCCACAGAAACGGAAACACCATATATTTT. Its translation is CASSSTHRNGNTIYF.

The chain carries TRBV25-1 and TRBJ2-7, with D perhaps assigned TRBD1 or TRBD2 (5 bases each). CDR1 is MGHDK and CDR2 is SYGVNS in the germline V gene. Trimming took 2 bases from V and 2 from J, leaving 13 bases between them. The CDR3 length is 15 residues. The CDR3 reads CASSEDGQGPYEQYF. In nucleotides, the CDR3 is TGTGCCAGCAGTGAAGACGGGCAGGGACCCTACGAGCAGTACTTC.

The sample holds one count of this clone. V and J are TRBV5-1 and TRBJ2-7; 10 nucleotides line up with TRBD1. The V segment lost 0 bases and the J segment 7 bases; nucleotides outside the gene matches: 10. Germline-derived CDR1 and CDR2 are SGHRS and YFSETQ. The CDR3 spans 16 residues. The CDR3 is CASSLGFTGQGWEQYF. CDR3 nucleotides: TGCGCCAGCAGCTTGGGGTTTACGGGACAGGGGTGGGAGCAGTACTTC. Full variable domain (rest looked up from reference TRBV5-1 and TRBJ2-7): KAGVTQTPRYLIKTRGQQVTLSCSPISGHRSVSWYQQTPGQGLQFLFEYFSETQRNKGNFPGRFSGRQFSNSRSEMNVSTLELGDSALYLCASSLGFTGQGWEQYFGPGTRLTVT.

This clone has only a few counts. The CDR3 DNA is TGTGCCAGCAGCTCGACTTATTCCGAGCAGTACTTC. Protein product: CASSSTYSEQYF. This chain links TRBV11-2 with TRBJ2-7; D is uncertain. Germline assignment: CDR1 SGHAT and CDR2 FQNNGV. V was trimmed by 4 bases and J by 6 bases, leaving 10 bases between them. The CDR3 sequence is 12 residues long.

J is TRBJ2-4 and V is TRBV7-2; a possible D gene is TRBD1 (7 bases). This CDR3 comprises 17 residues. Per germline, CDR1 SGHTA and CDR2 FQGNSA. V lost 3 bases and J 0 bases, leaving 15 bases between the germline ends. As DNA, the CDR3 is TGTGCCAGCAGCTTGGACCGACAGGGACTAGCCAAAAACATTCAGTACTTC. Translated: CASSLDRQGLAKNIQYF.

J is TRBJ2-1 and V is TRBV28, with TRBD1 matching 8 bases. The CDR3 length is 14 residues. V shed 7 bases and J 7 bases; nucleotides not matched to a gene: 9. Looked up from germline, CDR1 is MDHEN and CDR2 is SYDVKM. CDR3 amino acids: CASTLGRQGNEQFF. CDR3 in DNA: TGTGCCAGCACCTTGGGCCGACAGGGGAATGAGCAGTTCTTC. Variable domain in full (rest from reference TRBV28 and TRBJ2-1): DVKVTQSSRYLVKRTGEKVFLECVQDMDHENMFWYRQDPGLGLRLIYFSYDVKMKEKGDIPEGYSVSREKKERFSLILESASTNQTSMYLCASTLGRQGNEQFFGPGTRLTVL.

The chain combines TRBV6-5 with TRBJ2-1; weak D call: TRBD1 (5 bases). The CDR3 is 15 amino acids. The germline V gene has CDR1 MNHEY and CDR2 SVGAGI. V dropped 7 bases and J dropped 3 bases, with 16 bases sitting between them. CDR3 in DNA: TGTGCCAGCACCCGAGACAGAAAGGGCTACAATGAGCAGTTCTTC. Translation: CASTRDRKGYNEQFF.

The chain is built from TRBV28 and TRBJ2-7, with 10 bases identical to TRBD2. V lost 4 bases and J lost 2; bases outside the gene matches: 8. This CDR3 region has 16 residues. The germline gives CDR1 MDHEN, CDR2 SYDVKM. This chain's CDR3 is CASSYTSGTNAYEQYF. In nucleotides, the CDR3 is TGTGCCAGCAGTTACACTAGCGGGACCAACGCCTACGAGCAGTACTTC. Filled out from reference TRBV28 and TRBJ2-7, the complete variable domain reads DVKVTQSSRYLVKRTGEKVFLECVQDMDHENMFWYRQDPGLGLRLIYFSYDVKMKEKGDIPEGYSVSREKKERFSLILESASTNQTSMYLCASSYTSGTNAYEQYFGPGTRLTVT.

The chain joins TRBV19 to TRBJ1-1; the match to TRBD1 covers 8 bases. V was clipped by 5 bases and J by 8 bases; unmatched bases: 10. Per germline, CDR1 LNHDA and CDR2 SQIVND (reference sequence). CDR3 length: 14 residues. CDR3: CASSSQGARGEAFF. In nucleotides, the CDR3 is TGTGCCAGTAGTTCCCAGGGGGCCCGAGGGGAAGCTTTCTTT.

V and J are TRBV2 and TRBJ2-5, with D possibly TRBD1 on 6 matching bases. CDR3 length: 13 amino acids. Between the trimmed V and J ends, which lost 7 bases and 5 bases, there was a span of 14 bases. Germline CDR1 and CDR2: SNHLY and FYNNEI. Written as DNA, the CDR3 is TGTGCCAGCATCTTCACAGGGCTGGAGACCCAGTACTTC. Its protein product is CASIFTGLETQYF.

The V call is TRBV5-4, the J call TRBJ2-5, with 12 bases that match TRBD1. The CDR3 runs to 18 residues. Per the germline V gene, CDR1 is SGHNT and CDR2 is YYREEE (reference sequence). V shed 4 bases and J 4 bases; nucleotides not matched to a gene: 14. The CDR3 DNA is TGTGCCAGCAGCAACACAATATCCGGGACAGGGGGCTCAGAGACCCAGTACTTC. It specifies CASSNTISGTGGSETQYF. Full variable domain (rest looked up from reference TRBV5-4 and TRBJ2-5): ETGVTQSPTHLIKTRGQQVTLRCSSQSGHNTVSWYQQALGQGPQFIFQYYREEENGRGNFPPRFSGLQFPNYSSELNVNALELDDSALYLCASSNTISGTGGSETQYFGPGTRLLVL.

This clone was observed a few times. The chain employs TRBV5-6 and TRBJ2-2; 12 bases fit TRBD2. The CDR3 length is 18 residues. Per germline, CDR1 SGHDT and CDR2 YYEEEE. Unmatched junction bases numbered 10, after V lost 0 bases and J lost 7 bases. CDR3 loop: CASSLAELRLAGVGELFF. Here the CDR3 DNA reads TGTGCCAGCAGCTTGGCCGAGTTGCGACTAGCGGGAGTCGGGGAGCTGTTTTTT. The full variable domain, rest sourced from reference TRBV5-6 and TRBJ2-2, is DAGVTQSPTHLIKTRGQQVTLRCSPKSGHDTVSWYQQALGQGPQFIFQYYEEEERQRGNFPDRFSGHQFPNYSSELNVNALLLGDSALYLCASSLAELRLAGVGELFFGEGSRLTVL.

The CDR3 coding sequence is TGTGCCAGCAGCTTAGGGAGTGGTTTTTCCTACGAGCAGTACTTC. Translated: CASSLGSGFSYEQYF. V gene TRBV11-2 combines with J gene TRBJ2-7, with unresolved D. This CDR3 contains 15 residues. The germline V gene encodes CDR1 SGHAT and CDR2 FQNNGV. V lost 1 base and J lost 1, with 11 bases in between.

This clone was seen only once. J is TRBJ2-5 and V is TRBV19, with TRBD1 matching over 8 bases. This CDR3 has 16 amino acids. Germline-derived CDR1 and CDR2 are LNHDA and SQIVND (reference sequence). V was clipped by 7 bases and J by 5 bases; unmatched bases: 15. CDR3 sequence (DNA): TGTGCCAGTAAGGGGACCGGGACAGGTAATCGGGAGACCCAGTACTTC. Amino acid sequence: CASKGTGTGNRETQYF.

In DNA form, the CDR3 reads TGCGCCAGCAGCTTGGAGGGTAGCGGAAGCTACAATGAGCAGTTCTTC. Translation: CASSLEGSGSYNEQFF. V is TRBV5-1 and J is TRBJ2-1, with D perhaps matching TRBD2 (6 bases). This CDR3 comprises 16 residues. Deletions cut 0 bases from V and 3 bases from J, with 13 bases between. CDR1 and CDR2 (germline): SGHRS, YFSETQ.

This chain links TRBV5-5 with TRBJ2-3; no clear D gene. The V gene's germline CDR1 is SGHKS and CDR2 YYEKEE (reference sequence). This CDR3 has 16 residues. Trimming shortened V by 0 bases and J by 2 bases, and 13 bases separated the two germline ends. The CDR3, as DNA: TGTGCCAGCAGCTTGGCCAAAGGGCCGATCACAGATACGCAGTATTTT. Protein product: CASSLAKGPITDTQYF.

The sample holds a few counts of this clone. The rearrangement links TRBV30 to TRBJ1-4; possible D gene TRBD1, 6 bases. This CDR3 contains 18 residues. The germline V gene encodes CDR1 GTSNPN and CDR2 SVGIG (reference sequence). V was pared by 3 bases and J by 1 base, with 21 bases between. The CDR3 DNA reads TGTGCCTGGAGCGCTAACCCCAGGGGAACAGGAACTAATGAAAAACTGTTTTTT. It translates to CAWSANPRGTGTNEKLFF.

This clone was counted between two and nine times. The chain combines TRBV30 with TRBJ2-1; D gene uncertain. CDR1 GTSNPN and CDR2 SVGIG come from the germline V gene (reference sequence). CDR3 length: 12 residues. The V end was cut by 1 base, the J end by 9 bases, with 10 bases between. The CDR3 sequence is CAWSEVGVEQFF. The CDR3, as DNA: TGTGCCTGGAGTGAGGTTGGGGTTGAGCAGTTCTTC.

The chain combines TRBV10-3 with TRBJ1-2; TRBD1 matches 7 bases. With V trimmed by 0 bases and J by 0 bases, 1 base remained unmatched. The CDR3 is 15 amino acids. Germline V gene lookup returns CDR1 ENHRY and CDR2 SYGVKD. CDR3: CAISESRGSNYGYTF. The CDR3, as DNA: TGTGCCATCAGTGAGTCCAGGGGGTCTAACTATGGCTACACCTTC.

The chain recombines TRBV6-1 with TRBJ2-1; the D is unclear. CDR3 length: 13 amino acids. Trimming shortened V by 1 base and J by 12 bases, and 13 bases separated the two germline ends. CDR1 MNHNS and CDR2 SASEGT come from the germline V gene. The DNA of the CDR3 is TGTGCCAGCAGTGAAGTGTCCGTACTGGGGCAGTTCTTC. Amino acids: CASSEVSVLGQFF.

For this clone: The sample carries other DNA sequences with the same CDR3. The CDR3 spells CSVGTGGYNEQFF. The CDR3 nucleotides are TGCAGCGTCGGGACCGGGGGATACAATGAGCAGTTCTTC. The gene calls are TRBV29-1 and TRBJ2-1; D may be TRBD2 (6 bases). Between the trimmed V and J ends, which lost 6 bases and 4 bases, there was a span of 13 bases. Germline-derived CDR1 and CDR2 are SQVTM and ANQGSEA. The CDR3 has 13 amino acids.